Listed below are T cell receptor beta chains from one sample, sequenced in a study of blood T cell repertoires in COVID-19. Measured with immunoSEQ multiplex PCR; TCRdb has only the in-frame clones, and not every one. The sample yields more than 200,000 clones, about four fifths seen once. Source material: peripheral blood. These receptors originate from a man between 40 and 49 years old with active or convalescent COVID-19. Each CDR3 is given with its conserved first and last residue. The order of the fields is D gene, V gene, clone size, J gene, CDR3 protein, CDR3 DNA. A D gene is named only where the DNA matches it firmly. Size is omitted from some rows. Given values are once, few, many or a class for expanded clones.

.,TRBV6-2/TRBV6-3,.,TRBJ2-3,CASSYVLTDTQYF,TGTGCCAGCAGTTACGTCTTGACAGATACGCAGTATTTT
.,TRBV27,once,TRBJ2-3,CASSSRGLTTDTQYF,TGTGCCAGCAGTTCCCGCGGACTAACCACAGATACGCAGTATTTT
TRBD1,TRBV10-3,.,TRBJ1-2,CAISDVSRGSRYGYTF,TGTGCCATCAGTGATGTAAGCAGGGGGAGTAGGTATGGCTACACCTTC
TRBD1,TRBV6-5,few,TRBJ1-2,CASIVATGVGGYTF,TGTGCCAGCATTGTTGCGACAGGGGTCGGTGGCTACACCTTC
.,TRBV5-1,.,TRBJ2-3,CASSLARASTDTQYF,TGCGCCAGCAGCTTGGCGAGGGCTAGCACAGATACGCAGTATTTT
.,TRBV19,.,TRBJ1-1,CASSITVLNTEAFF,TGTGCCAGTAGTATCACGGTGTTGAACACTGAAGCTTTCTTT
.,TRBV30,few,TRBJ1-1,CAWSYGKNTEAFF,TGTGCCTGGAGTTACGGGAAGAACACTGAAGCTTTCTTT
TRBD1,TRBV6-5,.,TRBJ1-1,CASRSVRQGDTEAFF,TGTGCCAGCAGGTCCGTGAGACAGGGGGACACTGAAGCTTTCTTT
.,TRBV20-1,.,TRBJ2-5,CSALTEETQYF,TGCAGTGCACTTACAGAAGAGACCCAGTACTTC
.,TRBV5-1,.,TRBJ2-6,CASSPVDSGANVLTF,TGCGCCAGCAGCCCGGTAGACTCTGGGGCCAACGTCCTGACTTTC
TRBD1,TRBV24-1,.,TRBJ1-6,CATSEGTGGSPLHF,TGTGCCACCAGTGAGGGGACAGGGGGATCACCCCTCCACTTT
.,TRBV18,.,TRBJ1-5,CASSPGGARPQHF,TGTGCCAGCTCACCAGGGGGGGCTCGGCCCCAGCATTTT